These 21 T cell receptor beta chains originate from one sample sequenced in a study of cytomegalovirus exposure and HLA in healthy donors. Amplification used 60 Vbeta primers and 13 Jbeta primers. Some clones are missing from TCRdb's copy, which holds only in-frame ones; the method was immunoSEQ multiplex PCR. Found here are 150,000 to 180,000 clones, 75% of them singletons; the top ten hold over 1.1%. Sample: PBMCs. The source is a young man in good health and CMV-seronegative.

This clone occurred a few times. V usage is TRBV6-1 and J usage is TRBJ2-7; D may be TRBD2 (5 bases). Per the germline V gene, CDR1 is MNHNS and CDR2 is SASEGT. The CDR3 spans 16 residues. V dropped 1 base and J dropped 2 bases, with 15 bases sitting between them. The CDR3 protein is CASSEDLARVTYEQYF. The DNA for the CDR3 is TGTGCCAGCAGTGAAGACTTAGCGAGGGTCACCTACGAGCAGTACTTC.

The chain employs TRBV7-2 and TRBJ2-5, with 9 nucleotides matching TRBD1. This CDR3 is 15 amino acids long. Trimming at V came to 5 bases and at J to 5 bases, leaving 9 bases not matched to a gene. Germline loops: CDR1 SGHTA, CDR2 FQGNSA. Here the CDR3 reads CASSRGQGLGETQYF. In DNA form, the CDR3 reads TGTGCCAGCAGCCGGGGACAGGGTCTAGGGGAGACCCAGTACTTC. The complete variable domain, with remaining parts taken from reference TRBV7-2 and TRBJ2-5, reads GAGVSQSPSNKVTEKGKDVELRCDPISGHTALYWYRQSLGQGLEFLIYFQGNSAPDKSGLPSDRFSAERTGGSVSTLTIQRTQQEDSAVYLCASSRGQGLGETQYFGPGTRLLVL.

The gene calls are TRBV29-1 and TRBJ2-7; 7 nucleotides line up with TRBD1. The V gene's germline CDR1 is SQVTM and CDR2 ANQGSEA. CDR3 length: 11 amino acids. J was trimmed by 6 bases and V by 7 bases; bases with no gene match: 6. The CDR3 region has the DNA TGCAGCGCTACAGGGGCGGGCGAGCAGTACTTC. This codes for CSATGAGEQYF.

The genes are TRBV30 and TRBJ2-1; 7 bases agree with TRBD2. The germline V gene has CDR1 GTSNPN and CDR2 SVGIG (reference sequence). This CDR3 is built from 15 residues. Trimming cost V 2 bases and J 4 bases; bases outside gene matches: 8. As DNA, the CDR3 is TGTGCCTGGAGTCCCTCGGGACTACGTTACAATGAGCAGTTCTTC. It specifies CAWSPSGLRYNEQFF.

The chain links TRBV7-6 to TRBJ1-4; D ambiguous. Germline assignment: CDR1 SGHVS and CDR2 FNYEAQ. V was trimmed by 5 bases and J by 4 bases, leaving 11 bases between them. CDR3 size: 14 residues. The CDR3 sequence is CASSPPGVNEKLFF. The CDR3 DNA sequence: TGTGCCAGCAGCCCGCCGGGAGTTAATGAAAAACTGTTTTTT.

This clone was seen a handful of times. The chain joins TRBV28 to TRBJ1-2; 7 bases align to TRBD1. V shed 6 bases, J shed 6 bases, and the junction held 13 bases outside the gene matches. Germline lookup yields CDR1 MDHEN and CDR2 SYDVKM. CDR3 size: 15 residues. The CDR3, as DNA: TGTGCCAGCAGGTCTACACGGACAGGATTCCATGGCTACACCTTC. As protein: CASRSTRTGFHGYTF.

V usage is TRBV19 and J usage is TRBJ2-3, with 11 positions matching TRBD2. The germline CDR1 and CDR2 sequences are LNHDA and SQIVND (reference sequence). Trimming at V came to 7 bases and at J to 4 bases, leaving 7 bases not matched to a gene. The CDR3 runs 15 residues. The CDR3 DNA reads TGTGCCAGTACCCCACTAGCGGGAGTATCAGATACGCAGTATTTT. This encodes CASTPLAGVSDTQYF.

The chain uses TRBV7-2 and TRBJ1-1; 7 bases are shared with TRBD1. CDR1 and CDR2 from the germline V gene are SGHTA and FQGNSA. This CDR3 region has 14 residues. The ends lost 3 bases at V and 3 bases at J; junction bases unmatched: 4. CDR3 in DNA: TGTGCCAGCAGCTTTTTAGGGGGCTACACTGAAGCTTTCTTT. Its translation: CASSFLGGYTEAFF.

To note about this clone: The sample holds other DNA sequences that translate to the same CDR3. The rearrangement links TRBV28 to TRBJ2-5; a weak D match, TRBD2 (5 bases). The CDR3 is made up of 13 amino acids. Germline V gene data show CDR1 as MDHEN and CDR2 as SYDVKM. V was cut by 7 bases and J by 4 bases, with 13 bases left in between. CDR3 amino acids: CASIASGVETQYF. The DNA for the CDR3 is TGTGCCAGCATAGCCTCCGGGGTAGAGACCCAGTACTTC.

In its sample, this clone was seen once. The rearrangement uses TRBV18 and TRBJ2-7; TRBD1 might be the D (6 bases). Germline-derived CDR1 and CDR2 are KGHSH and LQKENI. This CDR3 spans 14 amino acids. Deletions cut 3 bases from V and 7 bases from J, with 16 bases between. The CDR3 is CASSPRKGDREQYF. As DNA, the CDR3 is TGTGCCAGCTCACCTCGGAAGGGGGACCGGGAGCAGTACTTC.

The chain recombines TRBV4-3 with TRBJ2-5; D unclear. Trimming pared 0 bases from V and 2 bases from J, leaving 7 bases between. The germline gives CDR1 LGHNA, CDR2 YSLEER. The CDR3 is made up of 14 amino acids. For the CDR3, the DNA is TGCGCCAGCAGCCAAGATCCCCTACAAGAGACCCAGTACTTC. This codes for CASSQDPLQETQYF.

The V call is TRBV29-1, the J call TRBJ2-3; TRBD1 is a possible D gene (6 bases). The CDR3 has 12 amino acids. With 6 bases removed from V and 4 bases from J, the gap between germline ends came to 11 bases. Germline lookup yields CDR1 SQVTM and CDR2 ANQGSEA. This CDR3 reads CSVTGFPDTQYF. The CDR3 region has the DNA TGCAGCGTAACAGGGTTCCCAGATACGCAGTATTTT.

The V call is TRBV19, the J call TRBJ2-5; TRBD2 might be the D (6 bases). The V gene's germline CDR1 is LNHDA and CDR2 SQIVND (reference sequence). V was shortened by 1 base and J by 1 base, with 19 bases between the two germline ends. The CDR3 is made up of 18 amino acids. CDR3 sequence (DNA): TGTGCCAGTAGTATAGGGGACGGGAGCGGAATTCTCCAAGAGACCCAGTACTTC. Its translation: CASSIGDGSGILQETQYF.

The J gene is TRBJ2-7, the V gene TRBV6-1; D gene unclear. The ends were cut back, 1 base at V and 8 bases at J, with 9 bases in the middle. Germline V CDR1 and CDR2: MNHNS, SASEGT. The CDR3 has 12 amino acids. CDR3 residues: CASSEDVRQQYF. In DNA form, the CDR3 reads TGTGCCAGCAGTGAAGACGTCAGGCAGCAGTACTTC.

The chain is built from TRBV9 and TRBJ1-1; D is possibly TRBD1 (6 bases). Germline assignment: CDR1 SGDLS and CDR2 YYNGEE. V lost 3 bases and J lost 0, with 12 bases in between. This CDR3 is 15 amino acids long. Here the CDR3 DNA reads TGTGCCAGCAGCGGGGGGGGCAGGGTGAACACTGAAGCTTTCTTT. It is translated as CASSGGGRVNTEAFF.

The chain links TRBV7-9 to TRBJ2-7; 9 nucleotides match TRBD1. Germline CDR1 SEHNR, CDR2 FQNEAQ (reference sequence). The CDR3 loop spans 16 amino acids. V trimming: 5 bases; J trimming: 1 base; junction bases outside the gene matches: 9. As DNA, the CDR3 is TGTGCCAGCAGCCCCTGGGGGGACAGGGCTTCCTACGAGCAGTACTTC. Amino acid sequence: CASSPWGDRASYEQYF.

The chain joins TRBV18 to TRBJ2-6; 9 nucleotides align to TRBD1. The length of the CDR3 is 19 residues. With 6 bases clipped from V and 2 bases from J, the junction kept 14 bases outside the gene matches. Germline lookup yields CDR1 KGHSH and CDR2 LQKENI. CDR3 DNA: TGTGCCAGCTCCGCCTCGGGGACAGGGATCGGTACTGGGGCCAACGTCCTGACTTTC. Its protein product is CASSASGTGIGTGANVLTF. The variable domain in full, with the rest retrieved from reference TRBV18 and TRBJ2-6, is NAGVMQNPRHLVRRRGQEARLRCSPMKGHSHVYWYRQLPEEGLKFMVYLQKENIIDESGMPKERFSAEFPKEGPSILRIQQVVRGDSAAYFCASSASGTGIGTGANVLTFGAGSRLTVL.

This clone was detected once. This chain joins TRBV7-8 and TRBJ1-5, with 11 nucleotides matching TRBD1. The CDR3 length is 14 residues. In germline, CDR1 is SGHVS, CDR2 FQNEAQ. The junction had 4 bases not matched to a gene; V was cut back by 6 bases and J by 6 bases. The CDR3 nucleotides are TGTGCCAGCAGTACAGGGACAGGGGGTCAGCCCCAGCATTTT. Encoded protein: CASSTGTGGQPQHF.

The chain employs TRBV5-8 and TRBJ2-1, with D uncertain. With 0 bases removed from V and 4 bases from J, the gap between germline ends came to 8 bases. The germline CDR1 and CDR2 sequences are SGHTS and YDEGEE. The CDR3 is made up of 14 amino acids. The CDR3 sequence is CASSLGWRYNEQFF. The DNA for the CDR3 is TGTGCCAGCAGCTTGGGTTGGCGGTACAATGAGCAGTTCTTC.

Only a few counts were recorded for this clone. The chain recombines TRBV7-9 with TRBJ2-2, with D uncertain. V lost 4 bases and J 6 bases, leaving 6 bases between the germline ends. Germline V lookup: CDR1 SEHNR, CDR2 FQNEAQ (reference sequence). This CDR3 spans 12 amino acids. As DNA, the CDR3 is TGTGCCAGCAGCTCCTATCCCGGGGAGCTGTTTTTT. Translation gives CASSSYPGELFF.

This clone was recorded a few times. The chain uses TRBV7-2 and TRBJ1-4; D is ambiguous. Germline-derived CDR1 and CDR2 are SGHTA and FQGNSA. The CDR3 spans 16 residues. Trimming pared 3 bases from V and 2 bases from J, leaving 13 bases between. The CDR3, as DNA: TGTGCCAGCAGCTTGGAGTTACACACGACTAATGAAAAACTGTTTTTT. The encoded protein is CASSLELHTTNEKLFF.